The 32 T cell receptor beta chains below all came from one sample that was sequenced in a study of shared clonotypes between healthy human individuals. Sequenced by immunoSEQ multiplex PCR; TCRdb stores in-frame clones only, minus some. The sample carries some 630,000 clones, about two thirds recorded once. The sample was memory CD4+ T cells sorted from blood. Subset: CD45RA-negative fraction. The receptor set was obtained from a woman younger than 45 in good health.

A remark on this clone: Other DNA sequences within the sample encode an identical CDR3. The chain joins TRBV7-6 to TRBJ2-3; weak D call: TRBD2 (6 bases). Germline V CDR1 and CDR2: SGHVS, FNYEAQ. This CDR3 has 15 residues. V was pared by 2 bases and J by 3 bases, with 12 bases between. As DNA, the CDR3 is TGTGCCAGCAGCTTAAAACTAGCTGGTACAGATACGCAGTATTTT. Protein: CASSLKLAGTDTQYF.

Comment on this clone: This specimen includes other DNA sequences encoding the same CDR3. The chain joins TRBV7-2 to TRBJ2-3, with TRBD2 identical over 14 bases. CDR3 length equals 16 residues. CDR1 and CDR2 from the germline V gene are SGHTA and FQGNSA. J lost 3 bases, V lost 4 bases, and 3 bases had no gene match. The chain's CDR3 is CASSSGLAGGTDTQYF. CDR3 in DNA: TGTGCCAGCAGCTCCGGACTAGCGGGAGGAACAGATACGCAGTATTTT.

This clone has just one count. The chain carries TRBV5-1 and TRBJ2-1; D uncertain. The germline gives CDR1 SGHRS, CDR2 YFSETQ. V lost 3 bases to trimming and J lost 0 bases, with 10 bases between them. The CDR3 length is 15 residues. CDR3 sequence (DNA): TGCGCCAGCAGCTCTACAGCGCACTCCTACAATGAGCAGTTCTTC. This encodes CASSSTAHSYNEQFF. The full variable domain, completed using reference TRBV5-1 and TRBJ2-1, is KAGVTQTPRYLIKTRGQQVTLSCSPISGHRSVSWYQQTPGQGLQFLFEYFSETQRNKGNFPGRFSGRQFSNSRSEMNVSTLELGDSALYLCASSSTAHSYNEQFFGPGTRLTVL.

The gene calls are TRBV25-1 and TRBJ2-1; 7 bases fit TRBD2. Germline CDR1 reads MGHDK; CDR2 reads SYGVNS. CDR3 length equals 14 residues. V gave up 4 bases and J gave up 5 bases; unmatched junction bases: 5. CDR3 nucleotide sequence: TGTGCCAGCAGTGCGACTAGCTACAACAATGAGCAGTTCTTC. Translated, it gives CASSATSYNNEQFF.

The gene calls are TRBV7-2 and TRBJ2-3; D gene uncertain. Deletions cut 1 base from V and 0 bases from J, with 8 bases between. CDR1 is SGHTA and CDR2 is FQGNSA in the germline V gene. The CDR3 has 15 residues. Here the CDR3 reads CASSLVYLSTDTQYF. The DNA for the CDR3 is TGTGCCAGCAGCTTAGTATATCTAAGCACAGATACGCAGTATTTT.

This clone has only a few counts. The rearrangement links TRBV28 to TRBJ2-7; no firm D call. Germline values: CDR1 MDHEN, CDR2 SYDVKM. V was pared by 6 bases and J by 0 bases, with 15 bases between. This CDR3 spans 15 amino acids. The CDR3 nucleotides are TGTGCCAGCAGACCACTTACAATGAGCTCCTACGAGCAGTACTTC. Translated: CASRPLTMSSYEQYF.

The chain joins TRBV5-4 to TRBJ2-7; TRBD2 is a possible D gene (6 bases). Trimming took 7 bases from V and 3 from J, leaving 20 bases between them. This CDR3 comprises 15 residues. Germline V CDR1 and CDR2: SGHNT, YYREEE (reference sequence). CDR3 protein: CASGHIGLAHYEQYF. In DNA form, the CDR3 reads TGTGCCAGCGGGCACATTGGGCTAGCGCACTACGAGCAGTACTTC.

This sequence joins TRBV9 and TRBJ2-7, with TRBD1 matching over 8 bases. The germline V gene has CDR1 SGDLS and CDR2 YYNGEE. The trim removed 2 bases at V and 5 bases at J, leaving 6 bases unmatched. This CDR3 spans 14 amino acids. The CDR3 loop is CASSVRDRWDEQYF. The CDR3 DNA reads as TGTGCCAGCAGCGTCCGGGACAGGTGGGACGAGCAGTACTTC.

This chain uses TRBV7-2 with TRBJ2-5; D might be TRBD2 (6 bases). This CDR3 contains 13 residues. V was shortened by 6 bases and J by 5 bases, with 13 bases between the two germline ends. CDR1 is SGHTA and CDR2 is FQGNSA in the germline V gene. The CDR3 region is CASRIGGGETQYF. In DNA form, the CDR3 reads TGTGCCAGCAGAATAGGAGGAGGGGAGACCCAGTACTTC.

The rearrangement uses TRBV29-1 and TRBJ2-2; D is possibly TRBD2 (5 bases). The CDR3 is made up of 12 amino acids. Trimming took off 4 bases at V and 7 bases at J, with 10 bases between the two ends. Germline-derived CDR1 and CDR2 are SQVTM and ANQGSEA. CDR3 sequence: CSVVPRDGELFF. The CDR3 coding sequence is TGCAGCGTTGTCCCCCGGGACGGGGAGCTGTTTTTT.

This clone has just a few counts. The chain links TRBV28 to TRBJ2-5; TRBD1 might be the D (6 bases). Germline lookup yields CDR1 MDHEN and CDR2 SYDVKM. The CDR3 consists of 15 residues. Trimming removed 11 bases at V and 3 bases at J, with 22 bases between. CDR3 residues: CAVRPGGTHKETQYF. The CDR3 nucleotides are TGTGCCGTGCGTCCCGGTGGGACACATAAAGAGACCCAGTACTTC. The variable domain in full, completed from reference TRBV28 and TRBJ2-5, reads DVKVTQSSRYLVKRTGEKVFLECVQDMDHENMFWYRQDPGLGLRLIYFSYDVKMKEKGDIPEGYSVSREKKERFSLILESASTNQTSMYLCAVRPGGTHKETQYFGPGTRLLVL.

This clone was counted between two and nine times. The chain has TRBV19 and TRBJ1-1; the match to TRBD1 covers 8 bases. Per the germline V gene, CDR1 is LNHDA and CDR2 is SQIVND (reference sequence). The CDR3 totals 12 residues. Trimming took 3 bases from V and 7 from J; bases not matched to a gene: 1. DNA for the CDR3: TGTGCCAGTAGTATCAGGGGGCGTGAAGCTTTCTTT. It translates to CASSIRGREAFF.

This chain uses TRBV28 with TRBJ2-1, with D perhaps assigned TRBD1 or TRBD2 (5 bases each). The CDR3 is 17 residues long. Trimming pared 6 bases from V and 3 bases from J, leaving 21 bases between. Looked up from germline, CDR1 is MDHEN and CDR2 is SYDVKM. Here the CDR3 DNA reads TGTGCCAGCAGCGATATCCTCAGGGACGTCCGCTACAATGAGCAGTTCTTC. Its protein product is CASSDILRDVRYNEQFF. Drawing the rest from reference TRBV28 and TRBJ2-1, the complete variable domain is DVKVTQSSRYLVKRTGEKVFLECVQDMDHENMFWYRQDPGLGLRLIYFSYDVKMKEKGDIPEGYSVSREKKERFSLILESASTNQTSMYLCASSDILRDVRYNEQFFGPGTRLTVL.

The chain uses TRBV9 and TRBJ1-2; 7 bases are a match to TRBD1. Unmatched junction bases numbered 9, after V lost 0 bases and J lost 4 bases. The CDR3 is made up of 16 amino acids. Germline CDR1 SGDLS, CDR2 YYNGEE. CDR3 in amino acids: CASSVDGTEGVYGYTF. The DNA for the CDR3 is TGTGCCAGCAGCGTAGACGGGACAGAAGGGGTCTATGGCTACACCTTC. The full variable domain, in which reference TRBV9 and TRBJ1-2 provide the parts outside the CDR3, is DSGVTQTPKHLITATGQRVTLRCSPRSGDLSVYWYQQSLDQGLQFLIQYYNGEERAKGNILERFSAQQFPDLHSELNLSSLELGDSALYFCASSVDGTEGVYGYTFGSGTRLTVV.

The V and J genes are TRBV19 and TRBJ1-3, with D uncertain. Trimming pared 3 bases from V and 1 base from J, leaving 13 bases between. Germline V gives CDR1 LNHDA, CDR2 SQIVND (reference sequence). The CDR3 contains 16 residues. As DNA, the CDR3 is TGTGCCAGTAGTATGGCAGAGAGAGATTCTGGAAACACCATATATTTT. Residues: CASSMAERDSGNTIYF.

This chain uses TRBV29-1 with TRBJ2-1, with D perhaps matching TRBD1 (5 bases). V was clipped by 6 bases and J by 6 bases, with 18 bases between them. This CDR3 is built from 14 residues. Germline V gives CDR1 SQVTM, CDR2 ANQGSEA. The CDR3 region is CSVGSGSVRNEQFF. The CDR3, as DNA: TGCAGCGTCGGCTCAGGGTCAGTTCGCAATGAGCAGTTCTTC.

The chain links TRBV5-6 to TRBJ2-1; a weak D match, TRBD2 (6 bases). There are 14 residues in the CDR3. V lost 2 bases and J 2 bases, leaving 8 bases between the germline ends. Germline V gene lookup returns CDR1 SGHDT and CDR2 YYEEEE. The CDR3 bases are TGTGCCAGCAGCTTCCGCGGGACCTACAATGAGCAGTTCTTC. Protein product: CASSFRGTYNEQFF.

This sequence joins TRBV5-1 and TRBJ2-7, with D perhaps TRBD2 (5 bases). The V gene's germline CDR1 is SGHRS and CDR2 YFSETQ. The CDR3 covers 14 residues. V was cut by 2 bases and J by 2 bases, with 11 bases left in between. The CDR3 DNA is TGCGCCAGCAGCTTCGTGGGAGCTACCTACGAGCAGTACTTC. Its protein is CASSFVGATYEQYF.

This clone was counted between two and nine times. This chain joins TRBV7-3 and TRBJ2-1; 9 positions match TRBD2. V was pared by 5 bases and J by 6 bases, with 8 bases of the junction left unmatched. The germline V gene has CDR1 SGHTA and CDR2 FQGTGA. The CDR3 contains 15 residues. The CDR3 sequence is CASSPRLADPNEQFF. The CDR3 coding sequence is TGTGCCAGCAGCCCGCGACTAGCGGACCCCAATGAGCAGTTCTTC.

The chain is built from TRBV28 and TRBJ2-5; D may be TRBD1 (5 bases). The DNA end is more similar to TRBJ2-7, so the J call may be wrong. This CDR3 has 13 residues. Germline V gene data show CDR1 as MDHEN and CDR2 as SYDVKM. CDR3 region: CASTHPTGYEQYF. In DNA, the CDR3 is TGTGCCAGCACCCACCCAACAGGTTACGAGCAGTACTTC.

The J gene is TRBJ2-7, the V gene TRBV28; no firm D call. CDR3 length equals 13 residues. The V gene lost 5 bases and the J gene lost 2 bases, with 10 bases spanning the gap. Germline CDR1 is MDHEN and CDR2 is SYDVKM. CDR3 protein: CASSDQTTYEQYF. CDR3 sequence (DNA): TGTGCCAGCAGTGACCAAACAACCTACGAGCAGTACTTC. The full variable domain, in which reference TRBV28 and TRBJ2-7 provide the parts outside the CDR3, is DVKVTQSSRYLVKRTGEKVFLECVQDMDHENMFWYRQDPGLGLRLIYFSYDVKMKEKGDIPEGYSVSREKKERFSLILESASTNQTSMYLCASSDQTTYEQYFGPGTRLTVT.

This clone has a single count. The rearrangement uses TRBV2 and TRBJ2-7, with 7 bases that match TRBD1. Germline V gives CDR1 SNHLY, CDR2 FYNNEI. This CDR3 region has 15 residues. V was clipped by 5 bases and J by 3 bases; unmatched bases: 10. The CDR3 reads CASSYRTGEFYEQYF. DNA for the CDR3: TGTGCCAGCAGTTATCGGACAGGAGAGTTCTACGAGCAGTACTTC.

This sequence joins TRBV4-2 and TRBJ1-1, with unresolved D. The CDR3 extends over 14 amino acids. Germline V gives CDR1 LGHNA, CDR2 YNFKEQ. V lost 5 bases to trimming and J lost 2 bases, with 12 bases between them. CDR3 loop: CASSLVAHNTEAFF. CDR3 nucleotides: TGTGCCAGCAGCTTGGTCGCCCACAACACTGAAGCTTTCTTT.

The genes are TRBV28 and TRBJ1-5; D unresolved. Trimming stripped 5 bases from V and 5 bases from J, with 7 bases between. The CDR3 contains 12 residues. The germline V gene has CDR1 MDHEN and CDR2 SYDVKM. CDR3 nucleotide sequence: TGTGCCAGCAGTGCACCGGATCAGCCCCAGCATTTT. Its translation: CASSAPDQPQHF.

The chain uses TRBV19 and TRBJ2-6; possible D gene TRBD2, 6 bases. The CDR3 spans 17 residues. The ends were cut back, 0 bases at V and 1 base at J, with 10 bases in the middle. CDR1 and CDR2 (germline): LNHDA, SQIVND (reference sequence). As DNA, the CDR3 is TGTGCCAGTAGTATAGATCCAGGGAGGTCTGGGGCCAACGTCCTGACTTTC. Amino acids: CASSIDPGRSGANVLTF.

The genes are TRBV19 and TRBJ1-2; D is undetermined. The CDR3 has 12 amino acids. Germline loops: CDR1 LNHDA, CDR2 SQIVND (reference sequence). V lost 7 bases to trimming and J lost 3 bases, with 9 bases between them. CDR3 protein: CASTTDYYGYTF. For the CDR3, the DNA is TGTGCCAGTACCACGGATTACTATGGCTACACCTTC.

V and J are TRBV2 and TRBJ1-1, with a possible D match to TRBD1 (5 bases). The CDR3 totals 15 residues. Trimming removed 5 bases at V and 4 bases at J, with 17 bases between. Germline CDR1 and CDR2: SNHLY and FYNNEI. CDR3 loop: CASSSGTWGGTEAFF. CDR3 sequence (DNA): TGTGCCAGCAGTTCCGGGACCTGGGGTGGCACTGAAGCTTTCTTT.

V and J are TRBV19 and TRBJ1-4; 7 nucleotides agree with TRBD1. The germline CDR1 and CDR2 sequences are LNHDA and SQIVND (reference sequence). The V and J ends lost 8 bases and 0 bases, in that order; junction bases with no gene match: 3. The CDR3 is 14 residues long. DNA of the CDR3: TGTGCCAGTGGACAGGTACCAACTAATGAAAAACTGTTTTTT. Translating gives CASGQVPTNEKLFF.

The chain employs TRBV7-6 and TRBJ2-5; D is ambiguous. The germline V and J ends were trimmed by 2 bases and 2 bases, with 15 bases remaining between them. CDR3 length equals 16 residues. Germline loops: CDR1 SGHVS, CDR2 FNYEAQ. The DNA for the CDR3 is TGTGCCAGCAGCTTAATTCCACACACACAGCAAGAGACCCAGTACTTC. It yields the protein CASSLIPHTQQETQYF.

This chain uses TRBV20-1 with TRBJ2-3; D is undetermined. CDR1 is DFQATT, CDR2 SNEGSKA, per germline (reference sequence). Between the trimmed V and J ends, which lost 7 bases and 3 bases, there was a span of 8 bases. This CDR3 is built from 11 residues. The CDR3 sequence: CSGSWTDTQYF. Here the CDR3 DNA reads TGCAGTGGGTCCTGGACAGATACGCAGTATTTT.

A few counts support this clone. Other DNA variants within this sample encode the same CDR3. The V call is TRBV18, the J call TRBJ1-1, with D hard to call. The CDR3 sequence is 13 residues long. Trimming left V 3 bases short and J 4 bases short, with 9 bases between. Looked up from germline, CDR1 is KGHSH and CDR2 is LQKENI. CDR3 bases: TGTGCCAGCTCACCGAAGGTATCCACTGAAGCTTTCTTT. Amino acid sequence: CASSPKVSTEAFF. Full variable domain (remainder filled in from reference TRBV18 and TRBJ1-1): NAGVMQNPRHLVRRRGQEARLRCSPMKGHSHVYWYRQLPEEGLKFMVYLQKENIIDESGMPKERFSAEFPKEGPSILRIQQVVRGDSAAYFCASSPKVSTEAFFGQGTRLTVV.

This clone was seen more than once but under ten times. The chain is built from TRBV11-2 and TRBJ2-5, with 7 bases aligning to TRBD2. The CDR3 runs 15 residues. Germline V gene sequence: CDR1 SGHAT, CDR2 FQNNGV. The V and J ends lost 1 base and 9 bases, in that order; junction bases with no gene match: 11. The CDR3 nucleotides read TGTGCCAGCAGCTTAGGCGCGGGGGTCCTTGGGGCCCAGTACTTC. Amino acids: CASSLGAGVLGAQYF.